This T cell receptor beta chain was obtained from a study of CD8+ T cells in alopecia areata. Study-wide results and caveats: The treated group had a single nonresponder, limiting CD8+ expansion-response conclusions. Many expanded lesional clones remained in scalp and blood on tofacitinib. Significant decreases in scalp clonality and expanded CD8+ clones followed tofacitinib treatment.

Once RNA had been extracted, it was reverse transcribed into cDNA to act as the sequencing template. This table comes from immunoSEQ multiplex PCR, and its TCRdb copy is limited to in-frame clones, with some not included. The data contain over 200,000 clones, around three fifths of them singletons. This CDR3 has 13 amino acids. Germline-derived CDR1 and CDR2 are SNHLY and FYNNEI. V lost 4 bases to trimming and J lost 3 bases, with 9 bases between them. As concerns this clone: Its matching antigen is unknown.

The sample's treatment: oral pan-JAK inhibitor, 5-10 mg twice daily. This specimen consisted of CD4+ T cells sorted from blood, obtained at week 4, from a patient treated with tofacitinib. The chain has TRBV2 and TRBJ1-1; D is undetermined. This TCR came from a human donor with alopecia areata. Here the CDR3 reads CASSVNSYTEAFF. Here the CDR3 DNA reads TGTGCCAGCAGTGTAAACAGCTACACTGAAGCTTTCTTT.